The source of this T cell receptor beta chain is a study of blood T cell repertoires in COVID-19. Trimming stripped 3 bases from V and 6 bases from J, with 18 bases between. CDR3 length equals 15 residues. The germline gives CDR1 DFQATT, CDR2 SNEGSKA (reference sequence). Sequencing was performed with immunoSEQ multiplex PCR; in TCRdb, only in-frame clones are kept and a portion is missing. The repertoire consists of 80,000 to 95,000 clones, with over 80% occurring once and the leading ten covering 15% to 20%. The sequenced sample was peripheral blood. This TCR was sampled from a woman over 75 with active or convalescent COVID-19. This rearrangement joins TRBV20-1 to TRBJ2-1; no reliable D call. CDR3 residues: CSASYPKSSSNEQFF. DNA for the CDR3: TGCAGTGCTAGTTACCCGAAATCGAGCTCCAATGAGCAGTTCTTC.